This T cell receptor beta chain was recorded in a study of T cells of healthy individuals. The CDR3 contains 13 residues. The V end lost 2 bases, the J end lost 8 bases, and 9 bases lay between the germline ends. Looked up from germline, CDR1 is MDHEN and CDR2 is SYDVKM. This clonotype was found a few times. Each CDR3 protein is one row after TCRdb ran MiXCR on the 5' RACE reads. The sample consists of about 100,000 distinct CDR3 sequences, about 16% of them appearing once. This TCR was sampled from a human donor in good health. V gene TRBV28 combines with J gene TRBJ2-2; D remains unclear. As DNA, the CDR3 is TGTGCCAGCAGTTTAGGCGACCCGGGGGAGCTGTTTTTT. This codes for CASSLGDPGELFF.